This T cell receptor (beta chain) was identified during a study of T-cell memory formation after mild COVID-19. General study results and limits: Clones shrinking between day 15 and 85 showed a balanced CD4/CD8 split, and those that grew later tilted toward CD4+.

This clonotype was seen only a few times. Its antigen is unknown. TCRdb redid the calling of the 5' RACE reads with MiXCR, one entry per CDR3 protein. Counted here are 250,000 to 300,000 distinct CDR3 sequences, around 15% occurring once; the ten biggest clones make up about a fifth. The CDR3 runs 14 residues. The V end lost 0 bases, the J end lost 7 bases, and 11 bases lay between the germline ends. Germline V gives CDR1 MGHRA, CDR2 YSYEKL. The sequencing input was PBMCs or a T cell subset sorted from them (not recorded which). The clonotype originates from a man aged 18 to 29 who had mild COVID-19 (a few samples of this study predate the infection). Cell type and time point are not known. The V and J genes are TRBV4-1 and TRBJ2-3; no clear D gene. The CDR3 DNA sequence: TGCGCCAGCAGCCAAGACTGGGCAGCGAATACGCAGTATTTT. It yields the protein CASSQDWAANTQYF.